Presented here are 14 T cell receptor beta chains from one specimen sequenced in a study of cytotoxic CD8 clonotypes in ibrutinib-treated CLL. Measured with immunoSEQ multiplex PCR; TCRdb has only the in-frame clones, and not every one. This sample carries more than 20,000 clones, approximately 74% of them seen once, and the ten largest clones take roughly 24%. Source: PBMCs, taken before ibrutinib treatment. The receptors originated from a human donor with chronic lymphocytic leukemia.

The rearrangement links TRBV7-9 to TRBJ1-2; the match to TRBD1 covers 8 bases. The CDR3 extends over 11 amino acids. The V segment lost 5 bases and the J segment 12 bases; nucleotides outside the gene matches: 5. Germline CDR1 reads SEHNR; CDR2 reads FQNEAQ (reference sequence). The CDR3 DNA follows: TGTGCCAGCAGCCTGGGACAGGCGAACACCTTC. Protein sequence: CASSLGQANTF.

This clone was seen a few times. The chain links TRBV15 to TRBJ1-5; D is perhaps TRBD1 (5 bases). The CDR3 loop spans 17 amino acids. In germline, CDR1 is LNHNV, CDR2 YYDKDF (reference sequence). V was cut by 4 bases and J by 4 bases, with 20 bases left in between. CDR3 loop: CATSIHQGQRGNQPQHF. The CDR3 DNA reads as TGTGCCACCAGCATACACCAGGGCCAAAGGGGAAATCAGCCCCAGCATTTT.

The chain recombines TRBV9 with TRBJ1-2; 8 nucleotides line up with TRBD1. V shed 3 bases, J shed 0 bases, and the junction held 4 bases outside the gene matches. This CDR3 region has 15 residues. The germline V gene has CDR1 SGDLS and CDR2 YYNGEE. The DNA for the CDR3 is TGTGCCAGCAGCGCGACAGGGGCAGCTAACTATGGCTACACCTTC. Translating it yields CASSATGAANYGYTF.

The chain employs TRBV6-1 and TRBJ1-2, with TRBD1 as a possible D gene (5 bases). The germline V gene has CDR1 MNHNS and CDR2 SASEGT. This CDR3 contains 14 residues. The V end was cut by 5 bases, the J end by 5 bases, with 15 bases between. The CDR3 bases are TGTGCCAGCAGTCTGGTGGGGGAGGGGTATGGCTACACCTTC. Translation gives CASSLVGEGYGYTF.

The chain joins TRBV5-6 to TRBJ2-5, with a possible D match to TRBD1 (6 bases). The V gene lost 1 base and the J gene lost 3 bases, with 16 bases spanning the gap. The length of the CDR3 is 16 residues. Looked up from germline, CDR1 is SGHDT and CDR2 is YYEEEE. The CDR3 spells CASSLFGGGREETQYF. The CDR3 DNA is TGTGCCAGCAGCTTGTTTGGTGGGGGCCGAGAAGAGACCCAGTACTTC.

This chain uses TRBV9 with TRBJ2-3, with D possibly TRBD2 on 6 matching bases. Germline CDR1 SGDLS, CDR2 YYNGEE. V was clipped by 0 bases and J by 5 bases, with 13 bases between them. The CDR3 spans 15 residues. CDR3 bases: TGTGCCAGCAGCGTAGGACTAGGTTTAGGAGATACGCAGTATTTT. Translated, it gives CASSVGLGLGDTQYF.

By proportion, this clone is medium-sized. J is TRBJ1-5 and V is TRBV28; D gene uncertain. The length of the CDR3 is 15 residues. Germline V gives CDR1 MDHEN, CDR2 SYDVKM. Trimming shortened V by 8 bases and J by 1 base, and 15 bases separated the two germline ends. The CDR3 is CASQLPGNSNQPQHF. The CDR3, as DNA: TGTGCCAGCCAGTTACCGGGGAACAGCAATCAGCCCCAGCATTTT. Full variable domain (outside the CDR3, taken from reference TRBV28 and TRBJ1-5): DVKVTQSSRYLVKRTGEKVFLECVQDMDHENMFWYRQDPGLGLRLIYFSYDVKMKEKGDIPEGYSVSREKKERFSLILESASTNQTSMYLCASQLPGNSNQPQHFGDGTRLSIL.

The genes are TRBV7-3 and TRBJ2-1, with D possibly TRBD2 on 6 matching bases. Germline values: CDR1 SGHTA, CDR2 FQGTGA. The CDR3 has 14 residues. Between the trimmed V and J ends, which lost 2 bases and 6 bases, there was a span of 11 bases. CDR3 protein: CASSLPEGGNEQFF. The CDR3, as DNA: TGTGCCAGCAGCTTACCCGAGGGAGGCAATGAGCAGTTCTTC.

This rearrangement joins TRBV19 to TRBJ2-5; possibly TRBD1 for D (5 bases). Trimming took 6 bases from V and 5 from J, leaving 16 bases between them. CDR1 and CDR2 (germline): LNHDA, SQIVND (reference sequence). The CDR3 is 14 amino acids. CDR3 region: CASSLPQGGETQYF. Here the CDR3 DNA reads TGTGCCAGTAGCCTCCCCCAGGGTGGGGAGACCCAGTACTTC.

This clone showed up just once. This chain connects TRBV29-1 to TRBJ2-1; 10 bases align to TRBD2. Germline assignment: CDR1 SQVTM and CDR2 ANQGSEA. Losses at the gene ends were 7 bases for V and 9 bases for J; bases not matched to a gene: 18. This CDR3 has 16 residues. The CDR3 sequence: CSAGRGLAGALSEQFF. DNA for the CDR3: TGCAGCGCTGGACGCGGCCTAGCGGGAGCCCTTTCTGAGCAGTTCTTC.

The gene calls are TRBV6-6 and TRBJ1-5; D may be TRBD1 (6 bases). The CDR3 runs to 14 residues. Germline V gene lookup returns CDR1 MNHNY and CDR2 SVGAGI (reference sequence). Trimming stripped 6 bases from V and 3 bases from J, with 12 bases between. The CDR3, as DNA: TGTGCCAGCAGCCACCGGGACATCAATCAGCCCCAGCATTTT. Its protein product is CASSHRDINQPQHF.

The count of this clone is one. The V gene is TRBV30, the J gene TRBJ2-1; the match to TRBD2 covers 11 bases. The CDR3 has 17 residues. Germline V gene lookup returns CDR1 GTSNPN and CDR2 SVGIG (reference sequence). V lost 2 bases, J lost 9 bases, and 15 bases stayed unmatched. The CDR3 DNA sequence: TGTGCCTGGAGTCTACTCGTCTTTGAACTAGCGGGAGCTGAGCAGTTCTTC. This gives the protein CAWSLLVFELAGAEQFF.

This sequence joins TRBV13 and TRBJ2-7; 9 nucleotides line up with TRBD2. CDR1 is PRHDT and CDR2 is FYEKMQ in the germline V gene (reference sequence). V shed 3 bases, J shed 0 bases, and the junction held 0 bases outside the gene matches. The CDR3 is made up of 14 amino acids. In DNA, the CDR3 is TGTGCCAGCAGCTTTAGCGGGAGCTCCTACGAGCAGTACTTC. Protein sequence: CASSFSGSSYEQYF.

V is TRBV29-1 and J is TRBJ2-7, with a weak D call TRBD2 (7 bases). V was pared by 6 bases and J by 1 base, with 13 bases between. Germline V lookup: CDR1 SQVTM, CDR2 ANQGSEA. The CDR3 consists of 13 residues. The CDR3 DNA reads TGCAGCGTAGGGAGGGGGGGGTCCTACGAGCAGTACTTC. Translated: CSVGRGGSYEQYF.